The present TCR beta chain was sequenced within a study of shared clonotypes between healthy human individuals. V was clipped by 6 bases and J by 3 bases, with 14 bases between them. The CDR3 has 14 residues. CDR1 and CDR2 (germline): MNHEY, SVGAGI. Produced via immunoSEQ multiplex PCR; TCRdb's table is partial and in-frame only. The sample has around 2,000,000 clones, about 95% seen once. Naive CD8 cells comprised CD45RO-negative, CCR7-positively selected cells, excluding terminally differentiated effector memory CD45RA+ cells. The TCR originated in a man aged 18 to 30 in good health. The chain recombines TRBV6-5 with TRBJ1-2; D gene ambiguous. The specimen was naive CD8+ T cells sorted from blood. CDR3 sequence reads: CASSLRHLDYGYTF. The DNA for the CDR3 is TGTGCCAGCAGCCTACGACACCTCGACTATGGCTACACCTTC.